What follows describes a single T cell receptor beta chain. This entry belongs to a study of control samples from healthy donors and cancer patients. Sequenced by immunoSEQ multiplex PCR; TCRdb stores in-frame clones only, minus some. This sample yields some 90,000 clones, of which about 86% are seen a single time; roughly 1.3% belongs to the top ten. The germline V gene has CDR1 MDHEN and CDR2 SYDVKM. This CDR3 comprises 15 residues. V was clipped by 4 bases and J by 3 bases, with 15 bases between them. The chain uses TRBV28 and TRBJ1-2; D is possibly TRBD1 (5 bases). The receptor was derived from a woman between 50 and 59 years old in good health. The sequenced sample was blood. CDR3 nucleotide sequence: TGTGCCAGCAGTTCCCGGGGCGCCAGACACTATGGCTACACCTTC. Its protein is CASSSRGARHYGYTF.